These T cell receptor beta chains were read from a single sample in a study of CD8 T cells in ankylosing spondylitis. In TCRdb, the 5' RACE reads were re-called with MiXCR into one record per CDR3 protein. The top ten clones hold 2.5% to 3.5% of a sample with some 40,000 distinct CDR3 sequences, approximately 3% of them seen once. Sequencing was performed on blood, either unsorted or a sorted T cell fraction (not recorded which). The receptors here all came from a male donor with ankylosing spondylitis or in good health (not recorded which). Both conserved end residues are part of each CDR3. The order of the fields is J gene, clone size, V gene, D gene, CDR3 DNA, CDR3 protein. A D gene is named only where the DNA matches it firmly. Clone size is not always given. Where it is, it says once, few, many or a class for expanded clones.

J gene: TRBJ2-1
clone size: many
V gene: TRBV9
D gene: TRBD2
CDR3 DNA: TGTGCCAGCAGCGTAGCGGGACTAGCGGGAGGTAGCTCCTACAATGAGCAGTTCTTC
CDR3 protein: CASSVAGLAGGSSYNEQFF

J gene: TRBJ1-1
clone size: NA
V gene: TRBV9
D gene: TRBD1
CDR3 DNA: TGTGCCAGCAGCGCCTTACAGGGGGGTAAGGCTGAAGCTTTCTTT
CDR3 protein: CASSALQGGKAEAFF

J gene: TRBJ2-1
clone size: many
V gene: TRBV9
D gene: TRBD2
CDR3 DNA: TGTGCCAGCAGCCCACTAGCGGACTCCTACAATGAGCAGTTCTTC
CDR3 protein: CASSPLADSYNEQFF

J gene: TRBJ1-2
clone size: many
V gene: TRBV9
D gene: NA
CDR3 DNA: TGTGCCAGCAGCGTTGGACAGAGTAACTATGGCTACACCTTC
CDR3 protein: CASSVGQSNYGYTF

J gene: TRBJ2-5
clone size: many
V gene: TRBV9
D gene: NA
CDR3 DNA: TGTGCCAGCAGCGGCGCACAGGGAGGAGAGACCCAGTACTTC
CDR3 protein: CASSGAQGGETQYF

J gene: TRBJ2-5
clone size: many
V gene: TRBV9
D gene: NA
CDR3 DNA: TGTGCCAGCAGCGTAGGCCCGGCATGGGAGACCCAGTACTTC
CDR3 protein: CASSVGPAWETQYF

J gene: TRBJ2-1
clone size: many
V gene: TRBV9
D gene: NA
CDR3 DNA: TGTGCCAGCAGCACCCGGGACGAGCAGTTCTTC
CDR3 protein: CASSTRDEQFF

J gene: TRBJ1-2
clone size: many
V gene: TRBV9
D gene: NA
CDR3 DNA: TGTGCCAGCAGCGCCGTCCTTGGGACTAACTATGGCTACACCTTC
CDR3 protein: CASSAVLGTNYGYTF

J gene: TRBJ1-6
clone size: many
V gene: TRBV9
D gene: TRBD1
CDR3 DNA: TGTGCCAGCAGCGTTTCGGGACAGGGGAACTCACCCCTCCACTTT
CDR3 protein: CASSVSGQGNSPLHF

J gene: TRBJ2-3
clone size: many
V gene: TRBV9
D gene: NA
CDR3 DNA: TGTGCCAGCAGCTCGCGACCCAGCACAGATACGCAGTATTTT
CDR3 protein: CASSSRPSTDTQYF

J gene: TRBJ1-3
clone size: many
V gene: TRBV9
D gene: NA
CDR3 DNA: TGTGCCAGCAGCGCTACAGGGTCCTCTGGAAGCACCATATATTTT
CDR3 protein: CASSATGSSGSTIYF

J gene: TRBJ2-5
clone size: many
V gene: TRBV9
D gene: NA
CDR3 DNA: TGTGCCAGCAGCCCCGGGGGCCAAGAGACCCAGTACTTC
CDR3 protein: CASSPGGQETQYF

J gene: TRBJ2-3
clone size: many
V gene: TRBV9
D gene: NA
CDR3 DNA: TGTGCCAGCAGCGACACGGGCACAGATACGCAGTATTTT
CDR3 protein: CASSDTGTDTQYF

J gene: TRBJ2-6
clone size: many
V gene: TRBV9
D gene: TRBD1
CDR3 DNA: TGTGCCAGCAGCGTACAAACCGGGACAGCGAGCTCTGGGGCCAACGTCCTGACTTTC
CDR3 protein: CASSVQTGTASSGANVLTF

J gene: TRBJ1-5
clone size: many
V gene: TRBV9
D gene: NA
CDR3 DNA: TGTGCCAGCAGCCCCACCGGGGCTCCCAATCAGCCCCAGCATTTT
CDR3 protein: CASSPTGAPNQPQHF

J gene: TRBJ2-5
clone size: many
V gene: TRBV9
D gene: NA
CDR3 DNA: TGTGCCAGCAGCCCGAGACCGGGCCAACCGGAGACCCAGTACTTC
CDR3 protein: CASSPRPGQPETQYF

J gene: TRBJ2-2
clone size: many
V gene: TRBV9
D gene: TRBD2
CDR3 DNA: TGTGCCAGCAGCGCCTCCGGGACTAGCGGGAGATCGGGGGAGCTGTTTTTT
CDR3 protein: CASSASGTSGRSGELFF